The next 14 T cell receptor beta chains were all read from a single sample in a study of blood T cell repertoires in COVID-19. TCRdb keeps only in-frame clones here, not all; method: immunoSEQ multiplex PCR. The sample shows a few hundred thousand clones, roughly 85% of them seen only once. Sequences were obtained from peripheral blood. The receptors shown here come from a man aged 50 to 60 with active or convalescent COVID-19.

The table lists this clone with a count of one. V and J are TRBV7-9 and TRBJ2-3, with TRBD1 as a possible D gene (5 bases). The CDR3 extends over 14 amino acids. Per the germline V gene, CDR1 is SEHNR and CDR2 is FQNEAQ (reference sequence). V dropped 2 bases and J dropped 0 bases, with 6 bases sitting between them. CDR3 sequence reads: CASSLRGSTDTQYF. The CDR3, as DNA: TGTGCCAGCAGCTTAAGGGGAAGCACAGATACGCAGTATTTT.

The CDR3 sequence: CATSRDSEREGYNEQFF. In DNA, the CDR3 is TGTGCCACCAGCAGAGATTCGGAGCGGGAGGGATACAATGAGCAGTTCTTC. The chain links TRBV15 to TRBJ2-1, with 10 bases fitting TRBD2. J lost 4 bases, V lost 0 bases, and 6 bases had no gene match. Germline CDR1 and CDR2: LNHNV and YYDKDF (reference sequence). The CDR3 extends over 17 amino acids.

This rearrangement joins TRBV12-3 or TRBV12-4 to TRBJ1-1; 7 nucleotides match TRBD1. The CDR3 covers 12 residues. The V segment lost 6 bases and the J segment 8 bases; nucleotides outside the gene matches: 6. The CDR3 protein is CASRTGSMEAFF. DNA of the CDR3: TGTGCCAGCAGGACAGGGAGTATGGAAGCTTTCTTT.

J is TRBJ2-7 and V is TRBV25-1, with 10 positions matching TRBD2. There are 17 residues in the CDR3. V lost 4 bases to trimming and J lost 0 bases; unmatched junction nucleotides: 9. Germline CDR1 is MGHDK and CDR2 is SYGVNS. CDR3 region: CASSGEAGGPHSYEQYF. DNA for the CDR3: TGTGCCAGCAGTGGAGAAGCGGGAGGGCCTCACTCCTACGAGCAGTACTTC.

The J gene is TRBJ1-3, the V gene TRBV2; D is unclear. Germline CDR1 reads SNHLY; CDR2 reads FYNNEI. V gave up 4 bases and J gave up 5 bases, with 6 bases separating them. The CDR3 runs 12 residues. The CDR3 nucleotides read TGTGCCAGCAGTGCAGACAGAAACACCATATATTTT. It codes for CASSADRNTIYF.

The CDR3 sequence: CASSAGGEDEQYF. The CDR3 coding sequence is TGTGCCAGCAGCGCTGGAGGCGAAGACGAGCAGTACTTC. The genes are TRBV9 and TRBJ2-7, with TRBD2 as a possible D gene (5 bases). V lost 3 bases, J lost 5 bases, and 12 bases lay in between. From germline, CDR1 is SGDLS and CDR2 YYNGEE. CDR3 length equals 13 residues.

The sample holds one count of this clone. CDR3 in amino acids: CASSRFLAGEETQYF. The CDR3 DNA reads TGTGCCAGCAGCAGATTCCTAGCGGGAGAAGAGACCCAGTACTTC. The chain couples TRBV7-9 to TRBJ2-5; 10 bases are shared with TRBD2. The ends lost 5 bases at V and 3 bases at J; junction bases unmatched: 6. CDR1 and CDR2 from the germline V gene are SEHNR and FQNEAQ (reference sequence). The CDR3 runs 15 residues.

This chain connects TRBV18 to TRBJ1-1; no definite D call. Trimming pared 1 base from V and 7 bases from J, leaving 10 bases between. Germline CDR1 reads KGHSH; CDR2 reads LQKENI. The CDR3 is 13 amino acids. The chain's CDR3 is CASSPRESDEAFF. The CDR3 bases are TGTGCCAGCTCACCACGAGAGAGTGATGAAGCTTTCTTT.

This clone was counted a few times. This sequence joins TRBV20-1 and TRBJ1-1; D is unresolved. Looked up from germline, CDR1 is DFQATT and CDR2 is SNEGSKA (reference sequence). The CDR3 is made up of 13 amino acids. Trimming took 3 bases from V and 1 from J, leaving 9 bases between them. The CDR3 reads CSASVTGNTEAFF. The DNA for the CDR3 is TGCAGTGCTAGTGTCACGGGGAACACTGAAGCTTTCTTT.

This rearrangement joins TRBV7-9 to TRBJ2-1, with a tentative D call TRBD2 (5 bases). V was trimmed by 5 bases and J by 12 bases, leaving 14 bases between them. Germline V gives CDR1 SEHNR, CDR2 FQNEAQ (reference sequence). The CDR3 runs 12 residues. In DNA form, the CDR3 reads TGTGCCAGCAGCCGATCTGGACTGTCGCAGTTCTTC. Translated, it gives CASSRSGLSQFF.

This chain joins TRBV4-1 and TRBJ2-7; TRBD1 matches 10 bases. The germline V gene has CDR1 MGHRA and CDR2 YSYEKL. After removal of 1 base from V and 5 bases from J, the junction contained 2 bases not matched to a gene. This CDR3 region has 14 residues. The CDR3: CASSQGTGGNEQYF. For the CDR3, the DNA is TGCGCCAGCAGCCAAGGGACAGGGGGGAACGAGCAGTACTTC.

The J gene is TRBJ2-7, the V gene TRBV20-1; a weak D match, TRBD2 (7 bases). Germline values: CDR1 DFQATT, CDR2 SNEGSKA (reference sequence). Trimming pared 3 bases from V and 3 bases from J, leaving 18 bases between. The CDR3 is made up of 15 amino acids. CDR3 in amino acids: CSASGGGNRDYEQYF. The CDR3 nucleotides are TGCAGTGCTAGTGGGGGGGGAAACAGGGACTACGAGCAGTACTTC.

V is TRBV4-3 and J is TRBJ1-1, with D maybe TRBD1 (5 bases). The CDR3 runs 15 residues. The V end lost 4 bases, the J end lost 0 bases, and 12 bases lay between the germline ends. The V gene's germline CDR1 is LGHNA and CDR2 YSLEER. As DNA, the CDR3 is TGCGCCAGCAGCCGCGCCCTGACAGTGAACACTGAAGCTTTCTTT. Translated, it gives CASSRALTVNTEAFF.

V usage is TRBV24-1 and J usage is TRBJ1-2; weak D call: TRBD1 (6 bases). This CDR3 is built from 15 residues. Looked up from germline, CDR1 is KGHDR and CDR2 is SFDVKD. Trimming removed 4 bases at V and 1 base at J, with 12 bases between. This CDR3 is CATSETGTFNYGYTF. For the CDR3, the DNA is TGTGCCACCAGTGAAACAGGGACCTTTAACTATGGCTACACCTTC.